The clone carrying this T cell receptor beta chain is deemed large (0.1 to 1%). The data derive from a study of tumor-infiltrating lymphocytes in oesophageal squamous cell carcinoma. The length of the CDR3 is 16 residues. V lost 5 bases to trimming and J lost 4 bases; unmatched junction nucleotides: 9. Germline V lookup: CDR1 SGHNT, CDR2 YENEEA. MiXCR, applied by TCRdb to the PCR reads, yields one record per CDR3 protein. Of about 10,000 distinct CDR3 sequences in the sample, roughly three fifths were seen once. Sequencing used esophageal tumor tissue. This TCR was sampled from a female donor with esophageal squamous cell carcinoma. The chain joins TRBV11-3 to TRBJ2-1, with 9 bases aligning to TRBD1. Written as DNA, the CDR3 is TGTGCCAGCAGCCCGCGACAGGGACAGGGATACAATGAGCAGTTCTTC. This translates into CASSPRQGQGYNEQFF.